Following are 19 T cell receptor beta chains from one sample sequenced in a study of OX40 agonist ivuxolimab in advanced cancers. Sequencing was performed with immunoSEQ multiplex PCR; in TCRdb, only in-frame clones are kept and a portion is missing. The sample includes roughly 64,000 clones, roughly 87% seen only once; the top ten take roughly 0.77%. This sample comprised CD4+ or CD8+ T cells sorted from blood, obtained in a trial of the OX40 agonist ivuxolimab. The receptors were sampled from an adult with an advanced solid tumor such as melanoma, head and neck, liver or kidney cancer.

The V call is TRBV4-2, the J call TRBJ2-5; D is ambiguous. The V gene's germline CDR1 is LGHNA and CDR2 YNFKEQ. Trimming took 0 bases from V and 7 from J, leaving 12 bases between them. The CDR3 loop spans 14 amino acids. The CDR3 reads CASSQEAVGGTQYF. CDR3 bases: TGTGCCAGCAGCCAAGAGGCGGTTGGCGGGACCCAGTACTTC.

The rearrangement uses TRBV21-1 and TRBJ2-7; TRBD2 was called by the table and not checked on the DNA. TRBV21-1 constitutes a pseudogene. The CDR3 spans 15 residues. DNA for the CDR3: TGTGCCAGCGGGGCCTTACTAGCGGGAGTTGACGAGCAGTACTTC. Residues: CASGALLAGVDEQYF.

The genes are TRBV11-2 and TRBJ2-5; TRBD2 agrees at 9 bases. The CDR3 runs 15 residues. V lost 5 bases and J lost 5; bases outside the gene matches: 9. CDR1 and CDR2 from the germline V gene are SGHAT and FQNNGV. The CDR3 is CASSLKAGGRETQYF. As DNA, the CDR3 is TGTGCCAGCAGCCTAAAGGCGGGAGGGCGGGAGACCCAGTACTTC.

For this clone: This CDR3 is also generated by other DNA sequences in the sample. This chain connects TRBV18 to TRBJ2-1, with D maybe TRBD1 (5 bases). Germline assignment: CDR1 KGHSH and CDR2 LQKENI. With 0 bases removed from V and 7 bases from J, the gap between germline ends came to 7 bases. This CDR3 spans 13 amino acids. This CDR3 reads CASSPPSGNEQFF. DNA for the CDR3: TGTGCCAGCTCACCACCGTCAGGGAATGAGCAGTTCTTC.

The chain recombines TRBV6-6 with TRBJ1-1, with 10 bases fitting TRBD1. This CDR3 region has 13 residues. CDR1 and CDR2 (germline): MNHNY, SVGAGI (reference sequence). The V and J ends lost 6 bases and 10 bases, in that order; junction bases with no gene match: 8. CDR3 nucleotides: TGTGCCAGCAGAACGCCGGGACAGGGGAGAGCTTTCTTT. Its translation is CASRTPGQGRAFF.

The rearrangement uses TRBV2 and TRBJ2-6, with 12 bases matching TRBD1. Germline V lookup: CDR1 SNHLY, CDR2 FYNNEI. The CDR3 has 17 amino acids. V shed 7 bases and J 2 bases; nucleotides not matched to a gene: 6. The CDR3 DNA reads as TGTGCCAGCACACCGGGACAGGGGGCCACTGGGGCCAACGTCCTGACTTTC. This sequence encodes CASTPGQGATGANVLTF.

This clone was seen just once. CDR3 sequence (DNA): TGCGCCAGCAGCTTGGCGCAGGCCCCCACCTACGAGCAGTACTTC. Translation: CASSLAQAPTYEQYF. The V call is TRBV5-1, the J call TRBJ2-7; no firm D call. Germline lookup yields CDR1 SGHRS and CDR2 YFSETQ. The CDR3 spans 15 residues. Trimming cost V 0 bases and J 2 bases, with 12 bases left between them.

The chain links TRBV10-2 to TRBJ1-1, with D unresolved. Germline CDR1 WSHSY, CDR2 SAAADI. The CDR3 is 13 residues long. V lost 0 bases to trimming and J lost 6 bases, with 8 bases between them. The CDR3 sequence is CASSESGNPEAFF. DNA of the CDR3: TGCGCCAGCAGTGAGTCTGGTAACCCTGAAGCTTTCTTT.

Here the CDR3 DNA reads TGTGCCAGCAGGGAGTTGAACACCGGGGAGCTGTTTTTT. Protein sequence: CASRELNTGELFF. The chain combines TRBV2 with TRBJ2-2; no clear D. Trimming stripped 6 bases from V and 1 base from J, with 6 bases between. Germline values: CDR1 SNHLY, CDR2 FYNNEI. The CDR3 totals 13 residues.

The rearrangement joins TRBV11-2 to TRBJ2-3; 8 bases agree with TRBD2. Trimming at V came to 3 bases and at J to 6 bases, leaving 2 bases not matched to a gene. In germline, CDR1 is SGHAT, CDR2 FQNNGV. The CDR3 covers 13 residues. Here the CDR3 reads CASSLGTSDTQYF. The CDR3 nucleotides are TGTGCCAGCAGCTTGGGGACTAGTGATACGCAGTATTTT.

This chain joins TRBV19 and TRBJ1-5; 7 nucleotides line up with TRBD1. This CDR3 is built from 16 residues. Looked up from germline, CDR1 is LNHDA and CDR2 is SQIVND (reference sequence). Trimming took 0 bases from V and 7 from J; bases not matched to a gene: 9. In DNA, the CDR3 is TGTGCCAGTAGTATAGATCATCTAGAGGGGGCACAGCCCCAGCATTTT. This translates into CASSIDHLEGAQPQHF.

The V and J genes are TRBV30 and TRBJ1-6, with TRBD1 identical over 7 bases. The junction had 6 bases not matched to a gene; V was cut back by 0 bases and J by 10 bases. The CDR3 consists of 14 residues. Looked up from germline, CDR1 is GTSNPN and CDR2 is SVGIG (reference sequence). CDR3 DNA: TGTGCCTGGAGTGTTGGCAGGGGGGACTCACCCCTCCACTTT. Residues: CAWSVGRGDSPLHF.

The chain couples TRBV20-1 to TRBJ1-3, with D unclear. CDR1 DFQATT and CDR2 SNEGSKA come from the germline V gene (reference sequence). Trimming stripped 0 bases from V and 9 bases from J, with 6 bases between. The CDR3 consists of 11 residues. The CDR3 loop reads CSARDFSTIYF. The CDR3 nucleotides read TGCAGTGCTAGAGACTTTAGCACCATATATTTT.

The chain employs TRBV15 and TRBJ2-1; D is possibly TRBD1 (7 bases). The CDR3 loop spans 15 amino acids. CDR1 and CDR2 from the germline V gene are LNHNV and YYDKDF (reference sequence). Deletions cut 3 bases from V and 10 bases from J, with 19 bases between. CDR3 region: CATSRGGLLGGEQFF. CDR3 nucleotide sequence: TGTGCCACCAGCAGGGGGGGACTCCTAGGGGGCGAGCAGTTCTTC.

This chain connects TRBV5-1 to TRBJ2-3; D is undetermined. Germline CDR1 reads SGHRS; CDR2 reads YFSETQ. With 3 bases removed from V and 1 base from J, the gap between germline ends came to 6 bases. This CDR3 spans 13 amino acids. The CDR3 DNA is TGCGCCAGCAGCTCGGGCCGCACAGATACGCAGTATTTT. This codes for CASSSGRTDTQYF.

The V call is TRBV29-1, the J call TRBJ2-7; TRBD2 is a possible D gene (5 bases). Germline lookup yields CDR1 SQVTM and CDR2 ANQGSEA. CDR3 size: 12 residues. The V end was cut by 4 bases, the J end by 3 bases, with 10 bases between. The CDR3 is CSVVGMGYEQYF. The CDR3 DNA is TGCAGCGTTGTCGGGATGGGCTACGAGCAGTACTTC.

This chain links TRBV6-1 with TRBJ2-2, with a possible D match to TRBD1 (6 bases). V lost 7 bases and J lost 1, with 10 bases in between. Germline CDR1 reads MNHNS; CDR2 reads SASEGT. This CDR3 comprises 14 residues. The CDR3 protein is CASTRGQNTGELFF. CDR3 in DNA: TGTGCCAGCACCCGGGGACAGAACACCGGGGAGCTGTTTTTT.

This clone was detected a few times. The rearrangement links TRBV7-2 to TRBJ2-1, with D perhaps TRBD2 (6 bases). The CDR3 length is 14 residues. Germline lookup yields CDR1 SGHTA and CDR2 FQGNSA. Trimming left V 5 bases short and J 7 bases short, with 15 bases between. CDR3 DNA sequence: TGTGCCAGCAGCAGGGACTCCGGCGGGAATGAGCAGTTCTTC. Translating it yields CASSRDSGGNEQFF.

The chain employs TRBV2 and TRBJ2-2, with D perhaps TRBD2 (6 bases). Per germline, CDR1 SNHLY and CDR2 FYNNEI. The CDR3 sequence is 12 residues long. V was trimmed by 7 bases and J by 7 bases, leaving 10 bases between them. CDR3 nucleotide sequence: TGTGCCAGCAAAAGGGGAGGCGGGGAGCTGTTTTTT. It is translated as CASKRGGGELFF. The whole variable domain, filled in from reference TRBV2 and TRBJ2-2, reads EPEVTQTPSHQVTQMGQEVILRCVPISNHLYFYWYRQILGQKVEFLVSFYNNEISEKSEIFDDQFSVERPDGSNFTLKIRSTKLEDSAMYFCASKRGGGELFFGEGSRLTVL.